This T cell receptor (beta chain) was sequenced for a study of technical replicates of blood from a handful of donors. This CDR3 spans 11 amino acids. Trimming cost V 4 bases and J 2 bases, with 3 bases left between them. Germline V CDR1 and CDR2: SGHVS, FQNEAQ. A note on this clone: Other DNA sequences within the sample encode an identical CDR3.

Generated by immunoSEQ multiplex PCR, the TCRdb table keeps only in-frame clones and is missing some. The sample has tens of thousands of clones; less than 95% are singletons. The sequencing sample was made of T cells isolated from PBMCs. The source is a human donor in good health. The V gene is TRBV7-8, the J gene TRBJ2-7; D gene unclear. DNA of the CDR3: TGTGCCAGCAGCTCCGCCTACGAGCAGTACTTC. Protein: CASSSAYEQYF.